These 8 T cell receptor beta chains originate from one sample sequenced in a study of cytomegalovirus exposure and HLA in healthy donors. A multiplex PCR was run with 60 Vbeta primers and 13 Jbeta primers. Profiling relied on immunoSEQ multiplex PCR, and the TCRdb table lists in-frame clones only, not all of them. Among 270,000 or so clones listed, roughly 89% were seen once. Specimen: PBMCs. The receptors come from a man between 40 and 49 years old in good health and CMV-seropositive.

This chain connects TRBV11-2 to TRBJ2-7; 10 nucleotides agree with TRBD2. J gave up 1 base and V 6 bases, and 6 bases lay outside the gene matches. The CDR3 extends over 15 amino acids. Germline V CDR1 and CDR2: SGHAT, FQNNGV. The CDR3 DNA reads TGTGCCAGCAGTCCCGGGACTAGCGTATCCTACGAGCAGTACTTC. It yields the protein CASSPGTSVSYEQYF.

The rearrangement uses TRBV6-5 and TRBJ2-1; TRBD2 might be the D (5 bases). Germline V gene lookup returns CDR1 MNHEY and CDR2 SVGAGI. The CDR3 is 16 residues long. Trimming took 2 bases from V and 0 from J, leaving 11 bases between them. This CDR3 is CASSYGGSSSYNEQFF. The CDR3 DNA is TGTGCCAGCAGTTACGGAGGCAGCAGCTCCTACAATGAGCAGTTCTTC.

The CDR3 DNA follows: TGTGCCACCAGCAGTAAATTCAGGGATGAAAGTAAGAACACTGAAGCTTTCTTT. It yields the protein CATSSKFRDESKNTEAFF. This rearrangement joins TRBV15 to TRBJ1-1; weak D call: TRBD1 (5 bases). Germline assignment: CDR1 LNHNV and CDR2 YYDKDF (reference sequence). V was cut by 3 bases and J by 1 base, with 21 bases left in between. This CDR3 is built from 18 residues. The full variable domain, its missing parts supplied by reference TRBV15 and TRBJ1-1, is DAMVIQNPRYQVTQFGKPVTLSCSQTLNHNVMYWYQQKSSQAPKLLFHYYDKDFNNEADTPDNFQSRRPNTSFCFLDIRSPGLGDTAMYLCATSSKFRDESKNTEAFFGQGTRLTVV.

This clone was picked up one time. V usage is TRBV7-8 and J usage is TRBJ2-2, with 8 bases identical to TRBD1. From germline, CDR1 is SGHVS and CDR2 FQNEAQ. J gave up 1 base and V 3 bases, and 10 bases lay outside the gene matches. The CDR3 length is 18 residues. The CDR3 here is CASSFYFVGTGNTGELFF. The DNA of the CDR3 is TGTGCCAGCAGCTTTTACTTTGTTGGGACAGGGAACACCGGGGAGCTGTTTTTT.

The rearrangement joins TRBV29-1 to TRBJ1-3, with D uncertain. CDR3 length equals 12 residues. The ends were cut back, 6 bases at V and 8 bases at J, with 14 bases in the middle. CDR1 SQVTM and CDR2 ANQGSEA come from the germline V gene. CDR3 protein: CSVDTPGDTIYF. Here the CDR3 DNA reads TGCAGCGTAGATACTCCCGGGGACACCATATATTTT.

DNA of the CDR3: TGTGCCAGTAGTAGTCGGGACAGGGTTAACTATGGCTACACCTTC. Translating it yields CASSSRDRVNYGYTF. V is TRBV19 and J is TRBJ1-2; the match to TRBD1 covers 9 bases. The CDR3 runs to 15 residues. CDR1 is LNHDA, CDR2 SQIVND, per germline (reference sequence). The junction had 4 bases not matched to a gene; V was cut back by 4 bases and J by 1 base. Variable domain in full (rest from reference TRBV19 and TRBJ1-2): DGGITQSPKYLFRKEGQNVTLSCEQNLNHDAMYWYRQDPGQGLRLIYYSQIVNDFQKGDIAEGYSVSREKKESFPLTVTSAQKNPTAFYLCASSSRDRVNYGYTFGSGTRLTVV.

The rearrangement uses TRBV9 and TRBJ2-2; 7 nucleotides match TRBD1. This CDR3 is built from 15 residues. V shed 4 bases, J shed 4 bases, and the junction held 7 bases outside the gene matches. Per germline, CDR1 SGDLS and CDR2 YYNGEE. The CDR3 DNA reads as TGTGCCAGCAGCTTGCGGACAGGTCCCACCGGGGAGCTGTTTTTT. This translates into CASSLRTGPTGELFF.

The rearrangement links TRBV5-4 to TRBJ2-2; 9 nucleotides align to TRBD1. CDR1 SGHNT and CDR2 YYREEE come from the germline V gene (reference sequence). V lost 4 bases to trimming and J lost 6 bases; unmatched junction nucleotides: 10. The CDR3 has 16 amino acids. The CDR3 loop is CASSPGTGSGPGELFF. CDR3 bases: TGTGCCAGCAGCCCAGGGACAGGGTCGGGTCCCGGGGAGCTGTTTTTT.